These T cell receptor beta chains were read from a single sample in a study of T-cell memory formation after mild COVID-19. TCRdb independently ran MiXCR on the 5' RACE reads; one entry per CDR3 protein. The sample holds hundreds of thousands of distinct CDR3 sequences, roughly 13% seen once. Specimen: PBMCs or a T cell subset sorted from them (not recorded which). Receptors originate from a young man who had mild COVID-19 (a few samples of this study predate the infection). Cell type and time point are not known. Both conserved end residues are part of each CDR3. Each record gives: CDR3 protein, CDR3 DNA, D gene, J gene, V gene, clone size. The D gene is left open where the match is weak. Only some rows state a clone size, as once, few, many or a class for expanded clones.

CASSQELTAGGTDTQYF,TGCGCCAGCAGCCAAGAACTAACAGCGGGGGGTACAGATACGCAGTATTTT,TRBD2,TRBJ2-3,TRBV4-1,many
CSVRSLAGQETQYF,TGCAGTGTCAGATCCCTAGCGGGGCAAGAGACCCAGTACTTC,TRBD2,TRBJ2-5,TRBV20-1,many
CASAWGATEAFF,TGTGCCAGCGCCTGGGGGGCCACTGAAGCTTTCTTT,.,TRBJ1-1,TRBV14,.
CASSLSGLSGNTIYF,TGTGCCAGCAGCTTATCAGGGCTCTCTGGAAACACCATATATTTT,.,TRBJ1-3,TRBV7-2,many
CASSPSPGNQPQHF,TGCGCCAGCAGCCCCTCCCCCGGGAACCAGCCCCAGCATTTT,.,TRBJ1-5,TRBV4-1,few
CAISPPGPNIGELFF,TGTGCCATCTCCCCCCCGGGACCCAATATCGGGGAGCTGTTTTTT,.,TRBJ2-2,TRBV7-9,.
CASSQGISGGAGQYF,TGTGCCAGCAGCCAAGGGATTAGCGGGGGGGCAGGGCAGTATTTT,TRBD2,TRBJ2-3,TRBV4-2,few
CASSLSTSNTGELFF,TGCGCCAGCAGCTTGTCTACATCGAACACCGGGGAGCTGTTTTTT,.,TRBJ2-2,TRBV5-1,few
CASSLDGGPGDTQYF,TGTGCCAGCAGCTTAGACGGGGGTCCCGGTGATACGCAGTATTTT,.,TRBJ2-3,TRBV11-2,few
CASSPRGSPSTDTQYF,TGTGCCAGCAGCCCAAGGGGGAGCCCAAGCACAGATACGCAGTATTTT,.,TRBJ2-3,TRBV7-9,.
CASSSVVSGGELFF,TGTGCCAGCAGCTCGGTGGTGTCCGGCGGGGAGCTGTTTTTT,.,TRBJ2-2,TRBV7-3,.
CASSTDRGAYNEQFF,TGCGCCAGCAGTACCGACAGGGGTGCCTACAATGAGCAGTTCTTC,TRBD1,TRBJ2-1,TRBV10-1,.
CASSLRGPYEQYF,TGCGCCAGCAGCTTACGGGGACCCTACGAGCAGTACTTC,.,TRBJ2-7,TRBV5-1,many
CASSFFWNTEAFF,TGCGCCAGCAGCTTTTTCTGGAACACTGAAGCTTTCTTT,.,TRBJ1-1,TRBV5-1,.
CVSSLGVTHSPLHF,TGTGTCAGCAGCTTAGGTGTGACCCATTCACCCCTCCACTTT,.,TRBJ1-6,TRBV7-9,.
CASSQDRGAPYEQYF,TGTGCCAGCAGCCAAGATCGGGGCGCCCCCTACGAGCAGTACTTC,.,TRBJ2-7,TRBV4-2,.
CASSEALRRTGGTEAFF,TGTGCCAGCAGTGAAGCGCTTCGGAGGACAGGGGGCACTGAAGCTTTCTTT,TRBD1,TRBJ1-1,TRBV6-1,few
CASTPGRGNSPLHF,TGTGCCAGCACCCCGGGACGGGGGAATTCACCCCTCCACTTT,.,TRBJ1-6,TRBV3-1,many
CASSDSPTSGGYTF,TGTGCCAGCAGTGACTCCCCCACTTCGGGAGGCTACACCTTC,.,TRBJ1-2,TRBV6-4,.
CASSLARDSLLFF,TGTGCCAGCAGTTTAGCCCGGGACAGCCTCCTGTTTTTT,TRBD1,TRBJ1-4,TRBV27,few
CASSFRYTEAFF,TGTGCCAGCAGTTTTAGGTACACTGAAGCTTTCTTT,.,TRBJ1-1,TRBV12-3/TRBV12-4,few
CASSRRSGTLNNEQFF,TGTGCCAGTAGTCGGCGATCCGGGACATTAAACAATGAGCAGTTCTTC,.,TRBJ2-1,TRBV19,.
CASTRGYSNQPQHF,TGTGCCAGTACTCGGGGGTATAGCAATCAGCCCCAGCATTTT,.,TRBJ1-5,TRBV19,few
CASSSFRGVSYEQYF,TGTGCCAGCAGTTCCTTTCGGGGGGTCTCCTACGAGCAGTACTTC,TRBD2,TRBJ2-7,TRBV12-3/TRBV12-4,.
CASSSEGLNSPLHF,TGTGCCAGCAGCTCCGAGGGCCTCAATTCACCCCTCCACTTT,.,TRBJ1-6,TRBV5-6,few
CATSRDAPGGYSPLHF,TGTGCCACCAGCAGAGATGCGCCAGGGGGTTATTCACCCCTCCACTTT,TRBD1,TRBJ1-6,TRBV15,.
CASSLDSQGYEQYF,TGTGCCAGCAGCTTGGACTCCCAAGGGTACGAGCAGTACTTC,.,TRBJ2-7,TRBV11-3,.
CASSASPGHSPLHF,TGTGCCAGCAGCGCATCCCCGGGGCATTCACCCCTCCACTTT,.,TRBJ1-6,TRBV9,.
CASSSRRNTDTQYF,TGCGCCAGCAGCTCGCGCCGTAACACAGATACGCAGTATTTT,.,TRBJ2-3,TRBV5-1,.
CASSLTGPTNYGYTF,TGCGCCAGCAGCTTGACCGGACCGACCAACTATGGCTACACCTTC,.,TRBJ1-2,TRBV5-1,.
CASSLARASGGEQFF,TGTGCCAGCAGCTTGGCTCGGGCTAGCGGGGGTGAGCAGTTCTTC,TRBD2,TRBJ2-1,TRBV5-4,.
CASSQDRAGGHYNEQFF,TGTGCCAGCAGCCAAGACCGAGCGGGGGGGCACTACAATGAGCAGTTCTTC,TRBD2,TRBJ2-1,TRBV4-2,.
CASSNVRPGELFF,TGTGCCAGCAGTAACGTCCGCCCCGGGGAGCTGTTTTTT,.,TRBJ2-2,TRBV6-2/TRBV6-3,few
CAWSQGNMNTEAFF,TGTGCCTGGAGTCAGGGCAACATGAACACTGAAGCTTTCTTT,.,TRBJ1-1,TRBV30,.
CASRPGGGQPQHF,TGTGCCAGCAGGCCAGGGGGCGGTCAGCCCCAGCATTTT,TRBD1,TRBJ1-5,TRBV6-2/TRBV6-3,.
CASTRAGNTEAFF,TGCGCCAGCACCAGGGCAGGGAACACTGAAGCTTTCTTT,.,TRBJ1-1,TRBV5-1,few
CASSPLGGQSSGNTIYF,TGTGCTAGCAGTCCCCTCGGGGGTCAGAGCTCTGGAAACACCATATATTTT,.,TRBJ1-3,TRBV7-7,.
CASSGRQHEKLFF,TGCGCCAGCAGCGGGAGACAGCATGAAAAACTGTTTTTT,.,TRBJ1-4,TRBV5-1,.
CASRASTVPNYGYTF,TGTGCCAGCAGGGCATCCACAGTCCCGAACTATGGCTACACCTTC,.,TRBJ1-2,TRBV7-2,few
CAISGSVGIPTDTQYF,TGTGCCATCAGTGGGTCGGTTGGGATTCCCACAGATACGCAGTATTTT,.,TRBJ2-3,TRBV10-3,few
CASSQDFPGQWGSQYF,TGCGCCAGCAGCCAAGATTTTCCGGGCCAATGGGGGTCCCAGTACTTC,.,TRBJ2-5,TRBV4-1,few
CASSEAHEQYF,TGTGCCAGCAGTGAAGCCCACGAGCAGTACTTC,.,TRBJ2-7,TRBV2,.
CANRQPQHF,TGCGCCAACCGTCAGCCCCAGCATTTT,.,TRBJ1-5,TRBV10-2,once
CASRSDRYTGELFF,TGTGCCAGCAGATCGGACCGATACACCGGGGAGCTGTTTTTT,.,TRBJ2-2,TRBV12-3/TRBV12-4,few
CASSYSGGGTEKLFF,TGTGCCAGCAGCTATAGCGGTGGGGGCACTGAAAAACTGTTTTTT,.,TRBJ1-4,TRBV9,.
CASSSYIQGLNTEAFF,TGTGCCAGCAGCTCCTACATCCAGGGGCTGAACACTGAAGCTTTCTTT,.,TRBJ1-1,TRBV7-9,few
CSVEGQGHLHF,TGCAGCGTTGAGGGACAGGGGCACCTCCACTTT,TRBD1,TRBJ1-6,TRBV29-1,few
CASSLARILNTEAFF,TGTGCCAGCAGCTTAGCGCGCATACTGAACACTGAAGCTTTCTTT,.,TRBJ1-1,TRBV11-2,many
CASSEGTAGADTQYF,TGCGCCAGCAGTGAAGGGACAGCGGGGGCAGATACGCAGTATTTT,.,TRBJ2-3,TRBV10-1,few
CASSYSLDSSFEAFF,TGTGCCAGCAGTTACTCTTTGGACAGCAGCTTTGAAGCTTTCTTT,.,TRBJ1-1,TRBV6-5,many
CASSRDSRQPQHF,TGTGCCAGCAGCCGGGACAGTCGGCAGCCCCAGCATTTT,TRBD1,TRBJ1-5,TRBV28,.
CASSLAPAGGQETQYF,TGTGCCAGCAGCTTAGCCCCAGCGGGGGGGCAAGAGACCCAGTACTTC,TRBD2,TRBJ2-5,TRBV7-2,few
CASSLHGGDYNEQFF,TGTGCCAGCAGCTTACACGGGGGAGATTACAATGAGCAGTTCTTC,.,TRBJ2-1,TRBV7-2,.
CASSPTLGYSPLHF,TGTGCCAGCAGTCCGACACTCGGCTATTCACCCCTCCACTTT,.,TRBJ1-6,TRBV27,many
CASSLLGSGQETQYF,TGTGCCAGCAGCCTCCTGGGGTCAGGGCAAGAGACCCAGTACTTC,.,TRBJ2-5,TRBV4-2,.
CAIRGDSGNTIYF,TGTGCCATCAGGGGAGACTCTGGAAACACCATATATTTT,.,TRBJ1-3,TRBV10-3,few
CASRQWETQYF,TGTGCCAGCAGACAATGGGAGACCCAGTACTTC,.,TRBJ2-5,TRBV11-2,.